Listed here are 18 T cell receptor beta chains from one sample, sequenced in a study of blood T cell repertoires in COVID-19. Clones were sequenced by immunoSEQ multiplex PCR, and TCRdb holds only the in-frame ones, with some missing. The table lists some 350,000 clones, around 92% of them singletons. The sequencing input was peripheral blood. The receptors were sampled from a woman in her 30s with COVID-19, enrolled during active disease.

A single count supports this clone. The gene calls are TRBV2 and TRBJ2-5; 9 bases are a match to TRBD1. Germline V gives CDR1 SNHLY, CDR2 FYNNEI. There are 19 residues in the CDR3. J gave up 4 bases and V 4 bases, and 19 bases lay outside the gene matches. For the CDR3, the DNA is TGTGCCAGCAGTGCTGGAGGGACAGGGTTTTTTAAGGATGGAGAGACCCAGTACTTC. It yields the protein CASSAGGTGFFKDGETQYF.

The genes are TRBV5-1 and TRBJ2-4; no definite D call. The V gene's germline CDR1 is SGHRS and CDR2 YFSETQ. CDR3 length: 16 amino acids. The germline V and J ends were trimmed by 0 bases and 5 bases, with 15 bases remaining between them. The CDR3 coding sequence is TGCGCCAGCAGCTTGGGGGTAGCCGGAGCGCAAAACATTCAGTACTTC. It yields the protein CASSLGVAGAQNIQYF.

This clone was counted a single time. CDR3 protein: CASSVTSQTQYF. As DNA, the CDR3 is TGTGCCAGCAGCGTGACTAGCCAGACGCAGTATTTT. The chain carries TRBV2 and TRBJ2-3, with 7 bases aligning to TRBD2. From germline, CDR1 is SNHLY and CDR2 FYNNEI. Unmatched junction bases numbered 6, after V lost 6 bases and J lost 9 bases. This CDR3 comprises 12 residues.

The genes are TRBV4-3 and TRBJ2-3; D is unclear. The CDR3 loop spans 15 amino acids. CDR1 is LGHNA, CDR2 YSLEER, per germline. Trimming took off 0 bases at V and 6 bases at J, with 13 bases between the two ends. This CDR3 reads CASSQEHDSADTQYF. As DNA, the CDR3 is TGCGCCAGCAGCCAAGAACACGACTCGGCGGATACGCAGTATTTT.

In DNA form, the CDR3 reads TGTGCCAGCAGTTACTCAGGACAGGCCCCCTACGAGCAGTACTTC. Translation: CASSYSGQAPYEQYF. The chain uses TRBV6-5 and TRBJ2-7; 7 positions match TRBD1. CDR3 length: 15 residues. The V gene's germline CDR1 is MNHEY and CDR2 SVGAGI. Trimming cost V 0 bases and J 2 bases; bases outside gene matches: 4.

The genes are TRBV2 and TRBJ2-5; D might be TRBD2 (5 bases). Germline V lookup: CDR1 SNHLY, CDR2 FYNNEI. V was cut by 6 bases and J by 1 base, with 15 bases left in between. The CDR3 has 15 residues. The CDR3 region is CASSDYTGSQETQYF. The CDR3 DNA is TGTGCCAGCAGCGACTACACCGGGTCCCAAGAGACCCAGTACTTC. Complete variable domain (other parts from reference TRBV2 and TRBJ2-5): EPEVTQTPSHQVTQMGQEVILRCVPISNHLYFYWYRQILGQKVEFLVSFYNNEISEKSEIFDDQFSVERPDGSNFTLKIRSTKLEDSAMYFCASSDYTGSQETQYFGPGTRLLVL.

The chain combines TRBV5-4 with TRBJ1-6; no definite D call. Trimming cost V 5 bases and J 10 bases, with 16 bases left between them. CDR3 length: 14 amino acids. Germline CDR1 SGHNT, CDR2 YYREEE (reference sequence). Here the CDR3 reads CASSADTSGSPLHF. The CDR3 DNA follows: TGTGCCAGCAGTGCGGATACGAGTGGGTCACCCCTCCACTTT.

This chain links TRBV30 with TRBJ2-3, with 11 bases fitting TRBD2. V lost 2 bases and J lost 6; bases outside the gene matches: 4. The germline CDR1 and CDR2 sequences are GTSNPN and SVGIG (reference sequence). The CDR3 is made up of 14 amino acids. This CDR3 reads CAWSRLAGTDTQYF. The CDR3 DNA sequence: TGTGCCTGGAGTCGACTAGCGGGAACGGATACGCAGTATTTT.

The chain is built from TRBV19 and TRBJ2-3; D gene uncertain. The germline V gene has CDR1 LNHDA and CDR2 SQIVND (reference sequence). The CDR3 runs to 14 residues. V lost 3 bases, J lost 3 bases, and 10 bases lay in between. The chain's CDR3 is CASSIAAQTDTQYF. The DNA for the CDR3 is TGTGCCAGTAGTATCGCGGCCCAGACAGATACGCAGTATTTT.

The rearrangement joins TRBV6-5 to TRBJ1-2; 7 bases agree with TRBD1. The ends lost 0 bases at V and 8 bases at J; junction bases unmatched: 6. The CDR3 contains 14 residues. CDR1 and CDR2 from the germline V gene are MNHEY and SVGAGI. CDR3 coding DNA: TGTGCCAGCAGTTACTCGCGGACAGGCTACGGCTACACCTTC. Translating it yields CASSYSRTGYGYTF.

The chain employs TRBV19 and TRBJ2-3; possible D gene TRBD2, 7 bases. The V end was cut by 6 bases, the J end by 1 base, with 17 bases between. The CDR3 is 16 amino acids. Germline-derived CDR1 and CDR2 are LNHDA and SQIVND (reference sequence). CDR3 nucleotide sequence: TGTGCCAGTAGAAGGGGGAGGGAAGGGGGCACAGATACGCAGTATTTT. This encodes CASRRGREGGTDTQYF.

This clone was recorded many times. This sequence joins TRBV7-8 and TRBJ2-2; 9 bases are a match to TRBD1. CDR3 length: 18 residues. Unmatched junction bases numbered 11, after V lost 1 base and J lost 5 bases. CDR1 is SGHVS, CDR2 FQNEAQ, per germline. Written as DNA, the CDR3 is TGTGCCAGCAGCTTAGGGAGCCCGGGACAGGGAGGAACCGGGGAGCTGTTTTTT. It encodes CASSLGSPGQGGTGELFF.

The rearrangement joins TRBV27 to TRBJ2-3; 10 nucleotides match TRBD1. The CDR3 sequence is 16 residues long. The V segment lost 4 bases and the J segment 4 bases; nucleotides outside the gene matches: 8. The germline V gene encodes CDR1 MNHEY and CDR2 SMNVEV (reference sequence). CDR3 loop: CASSSSHGTGADTQYF. DNA of the CDR3: TGTGCCAGCAGTTCCTCCCACGGGACAGGGGCAGATACGCAGTATTTT.

The V and J genes are TRBV5-1 and TRBJ2-5; 12 bases are a match to TRBD1. Germline V gives CDR1 SGHRS, CDR2 YFSETQ. CDR3 length: 15 amino acids. V lost 5 bases, J lost 4 bases, and 6 bases stayed unmatched. DNA of the CDR3: TGCGCCAGCAGTTACCGGGACAGGGGGCCAGAGACCCAGTACTTC. It translates to CASSYRDRGPETQYF.

This chain links TRBV4-1 with TRBJ1-1, with D uncertain. In germline, CDR1 is MGHRA, CDR2 YSYEKL. The length of the CDR3 is 14 residues. V was clipped by 4 bases and J by 2 bases, with 11 bases between them. The CDR3 is CASSRRLSNTEAFF. Here the CDR3 DNA reads TGCGCCAGCAGCCGTCGACTCTCAAACACTGAAGCTTTCTTT.

The chain uses TRBV29-1 and TRBJ2-7; a possible D gene is TRBD2 (5 bases). The CDR3 contains 12 residues. The germline gives CDR1 SQVTM, CDR2 ANQGSEA. The V end lost 4 bases, the J end lost 3 bases, and 10 bases lay between the germline ends. CDR3 in amino acids: CSVGRTSYEQYV. In DNA, the CDR3 is TGCAGCGTTGGGCGAACTAGCTACGAGCAGTACGTC.

The rearrangement uses TRBV29-1 and TRBJ2-7, with 10 bases that match TRBD1. This CDR3 has 13 amino acids. With 0 bases clipped from V and 6 bases from J, the junction kept 2 bases outside the gene matches. Germline-derived CDR1 and CDR2 are SQVTM and ANQGSEA. CDR3 sequence (DNA): TGCAGCGTTGAAGATAGGACAGGGGGCGAGCAGTACTTC. Translating it yields CSVEDRTGGEQYF.

In this sample, this clone turned up once. This chain joins TRBV7-6 and TRBJ1-4; D is undetermined. The CDR3 consists of 17 residues. V lost 0 bases and J 0 bases, leaving 11 bases between the germline ends. Germline V gene sequence: CDR1 SGHVS, CDR2 FNYEAQ. The CDR3 bases are TGTGCCAGCAGCTTAGCGGCGGGTAGGGCAACTAATGAAAAACTGTTTTTT. As protein: CASSLAAGRATNEKLFF. Based on the CDR3 plus reference TRBV7-6 and TRBJ1-4, the full variable domain is GAGVSQSPRYKVTKRGQDVALRCDPISGHVSLYWYRQALGQGPEFLTYFNYEAQQDKSGLPNDRFSAERPEGSISTLTIQRTEQRDSAMYRCASSLAAGRATNEKLFFGSGTQLSVL.